The rows below give T cell receptor beta chains drawn from one sample of a study of cytomegalovirus exposure and HLA in healthy donors. Some clones are missing from TCRdb's copy, which holds only in-frame ones; the method was immunoSEQ multiplex PCR. The data hold around 190,000 clones, with about four fifths observed a single time. Sequenced: PBMCs. The receptors come from a woman aged 40 to 50 in good health and CMV-seronegative. CDR3s include the opening cysteine and the closing phenylalanine or tryptophan. D genes are given only for firm matches. The listing skips clone size in some rows; elsewhere it reads once, few, many or a size class.

size: NA; D: TRBD2; V: TRBV7-9; J: TRBJ2-1; CDR3: CASSASGRDEQFF; DNA: TGTGCCAGCAGCGCTAGCGGGAGAGATGAGCAGTTCTTC
size: few; D: NA; V: TRBV30; J: TRBJ2-7; CDR3: CAWSPTGRSGEQYF; DNA: TGTGCCTGGAGCCCGACAGGTAGGTCAGGGGAGCAGTACTTC
size: NA; D: TRBD2; V: TRBV9; J: TRBJ2-5; CDR3: CASSVVAGAETQYF; DNA: TGTGCCAGCAGCGTAGTAGCGGGAGCGGAGACCCAGTACTTC
size: NA; D: NA; V: TRBV12-5; J: TRBJ2-3; CDR3: CASGRLEAQYF; DNA: TGTGCTAGTGGAAGACTAGAGGCGCAGTATTTT
size: NA; D: TRBD1; V: TRBV6-5; J: TRBJ1-1; CDR3: CASSYTGALRTEAFF; DNA: TGTGCCAGCAGTTACACAGGGGCCTTGAGGACTGAAGCTTTCTTT
size: once; D: NA; V: TRBV21-1; J: TRBJ2-3; CDR3: CASSRVVGLAGVDTQYF; DNA: TGTGCCAGCAGCAGAGTGGTGGGGCTAGCGGGAGTAGATACGCAGTATTTT
size: NA; D: NA; V: TRBV12-5; J: TRBJ1-3; CDR3: CASGRTTGNTIYF; DNA: TGTGCTAGTGGGCGGACAACAGGAAACACCATATATTTT
size: NA; D: NA; V: TRBV7-7; J: TRBJ2-3; CDR3: CASSPASSDTQYF; DNA: TGTGCTAGCAGCCCGGCTAGTTCAGATACGCAGTATTTT
size: NA; D: TRBD1; V: TRBV27; J: TRBJ2-7; CDR3: CASRPGQASSYEQYF; DNA: TGTGCCAGCAGGCCGGGACAGGCATCTTCCTACGAGCAGTACTTC
size: NA; D: TRBD1; V: TRBV19; J: TRBJ1-5; CDR3: CASSGTGGRNQPQHF; DNA: TGTGCCAGTAGCGGGACAGGGGGACGCAATCAGCCCCAGCATTTT
size: NA; D: NA; V: TRBV25-1; J: TRBJ2-4; CDR3: CASSDQSIQNIQYF; DNA: TGTGCCAGCAGTGACCAGTCAATACAAAACATTCAGTACTTC
size: NA; D: NA; V: TRBV5-6; J: TRBJ2-1; CDR3: CASSFGGSSYNEQFF; DNA: TGTGCCAGCAGCTTTGGGGGGAGTTCCTACAATGAGCAGTTCTTC
size: NA; D: NA; V: TRBV25-1; J: TRBJ2-2; CDR3: CASSEAGQITGELFF; DNA: TGTGCCAGCAGTGAGGCGGGACAGATCACCGGGGAGCTGTTTTTT
size: NA; D: TRBD1; V: TRBV5-6; J: TRBJ2-7; CDR3: CASSRRDRGSYEQYF; DNA: TGTGCCAGCAGCCGGAGGGACAGGGGTTCCTACGAGCAGTACTTC
size: once; D: TRBD1; V: TRBV9; J: TRBJ1-1; CDR3: CASSGGQGRNTEAFF; DNA: TGTGCCAGCAGCGGAGGACAGGGGCGGAACACTGAAGCTTTCTTT
size: NA; D: TRBD2; V: TRBV6-4; J: TRBJ2-3; CDR3: CASSVRLAGADTQYF; DNA: TGTGCCAGCAGTGTTCGACTAGCGGGGGCAGATACGCAGTATTTT
size: NA; D: NA; V: TRBV9; J: TRBJ1-1; CDR3: CASSHSLNTEAFF; DNA: TGTGCCAGCAGCCACTCATTGAACACTGAAGCTTTCTTT
size: once; D: TRBD2; V: TRBV9; J: TRBJ2-3; CDR3: CASSVTSGPGGDTQYF; DNA: TGTGCCAGCAGCGTAACTAGCGGCCCAGGAGGGGATACGCAGTATTTT
size: NA; D: TRBD1; V: TRBV5-6; J: TRBJ1-5; CDR3: CASSPGQGRIGNQPQHF; DNA: TGTGCCAGCAGCCCCGGACAGGGGAGGATCGGCAATCAGCCCCAGCATTTT
size: NA; D: TRBD1; V: TRBV19; J: TRBJ2-5; CDR3: CASSPGTGGTGETQYF; DNA: TGTGCCAGTAGTCCCGGGACAGGGGGCACAGGGGAGACCCAGTACTTC
size: NA; D: NA; V: TRBV28; J: TRBJ2-5; CDR3: CASSSPAALQETQYF; DNA: TGTGCCAGCAGTTCGCCAGCGGCCCTGCAAGAGACCCAGTACTTC
size: many; D: TRBD1; V: TRBV30; J: TRBJ1-1; CDR3: CAWSADRGRNHTEAFF; DNA: TGTGCCTGGAGTGCTGACAGGGGAAGAAATCACACTGAAGCTTTCTTT
size: NA; D: TRBD1; V: TRBV2; J: TRBJ1-4; CDR3: CASRATTGGREKLFF; DNA: TGTGCCAGCAGGGCAACGACAGGGGGTCGTGAAAAACTGTTTTTT
size: NA; D: TRBD1; V: TRBV19; J: TRBJ1-2; CDR3: CASSIGDRPYGYTF; DNA: TGTGCCAGTAGTATAGGGGACAGGCCGTATGGCTACACCTTC
size: NA; D: NA; V: TRBV11-1; J: TRBJ2-5; CDR3: CASSPRGPETQYF; DNA: TGTGCCAGCAGCCCCAGGGGCCCAGAGACCCAGTACTTC
size: NA; D: NA; V: TRBV19; J: TRBJ1-2; CDR3: CASSIGTRGAGNYGYTF; DNA: TGTGCCAGTAGTATAGGGACGCGAGGAGCAGGGAACTATGGCTACACCTTC
size: NA; D: TRBD2; V: TRBV29-1; J: TRBJ2-1; CDR3: CSDFSGNGNEQFF; DNA: TGCAGTGATTTCAGCGGGAATGGAAATGAGCAGTTCTTC
size: NA; D: NA; V: TRBV2; J: TRBJ2-7; CDR3: CATRRQESSYEQYF; DNA: TGTGCCACCAGGCGGCAAGAGAGCTCCTACGAGCAGTACTTC
size: NA; D: NA; V: TRBV5-1; J: TRBJ2-3; CDR3: CASSARGGTDTQYF; DNA: TGCGCCAGCAGCGCCAGGGGTGGAACAGATACGCAGTATTTT
size: NA; D: TRBD1; V: TRBV30; J: TRBJ1-2; CDR3: CAWIWDRGPTNYGYTF; DNA: TGTGCCTGGATCTGGGACAGGGGGCCTACTAACTATGGCTACACCTTC
size: NA; D: NA; V: TRBV19; J: TRBJ1-2; CDR3: CASSIVAGSDYGYTF; DNA: TGTGCCAGTAGTATAGTCGCAGGTTCAGACTATGGCTACACCTTC
size: NA; D: NA; V: TRBV27; J: TRBJ1-1; CDR3: CASSPRQVPGETEAFF; DNA: TGTGCCAGCAGTCCCCGACAGGTCCCCGGAGAAACTGAAGCTTTCTTT
size: few; D: NA; V: TRBV7-8; J: TRBJ1-5; CDR3: CASSLLGGGHQPQHF; DNA: TGTGCCAGCAGCTTATTGGGTGGGGGCCATCAGCCCCAGCATTTT
size: NA; D: TRBD2; V: TRBV11-2; J: TRBJ2-3; CDR3: CASSSGTSSTDTQYF; DNA: TGTGCCAGCAGCTCCGGGACTAGCAGCACAGATACGCAGTATTTT
size: NA; D: NA; V: TRBV28; J: TRBJ1-5; CDR3: CASGRPRAQHF; DNA: TGTGCCAGCGGGAGACCGCGGGCCCAGCATTTT
size: few; D: TRBD1; V: TRBV7-8; J: TRBJ1-2; CDR3: CASSFTGGGGYTF; DNA: TGTGCCAGCAGCTTTACAGGGGGCGGGGGCTACACCTTC
size: NA; D: TRBD1; V: TRBV4-1; J: TRBJ1-2; CDR3: CASSFDRGLGYTF; DNA: TGCGCCAGCAGTTTCGACAGGGGGCTTGGCTACACCTTC
size: NA; D: NA; V: TRBV27; J: TRBJ1-2; CDR3: CASSLPPGQQGGYTF; DNA: TGTGCCAGCAGTTTACCCCCCGGACAGCAAGGCGGCTACACCTTC